This T cell receptor beta chain was recorded in a study of CD8 T cells in Susac syndrome. Overall study context: Patients with Susac syndrome who were sequenced included 5 or 6 with active disease and fewer than ten in remission. Overall study results and limits: Among people with Susac, CD8+ clonal expansion was greatest in TEMRA cells and active patients.

To note about this clonotype: Its antigen is as yet unknown.

Germline V gives CDR1 DFQATT, CDR2 SNEGSKA (reference sequence). The germline V and J ends were trimmed by 5 bases and 4 bases, with 12 bases remaining between them. CDR3 length: 13 residues. RNA was extracted with the RNeasy kit, and a quantity of about 0.45 to 1 ug was reverse transcribed using random hexamers. By means of immunoSEQ multiplex PCR, TCR beta CDR3 spanning 54 Vbeta and 13 Jbeta underwent amplification. Each CDR3 protein is one row after TCRdb ran MiXCR on the immunoSEQ multiplex PCR reads. The repertoire holds around 100,000 distinct CDR3 sequences, with about 95% as singletons. Material for sequencing was CD8+ T cells from PBMCs. This TCR derives from a human donor with Susac syndrome. The rearrangement uses TRBV20-1 and TRBJ2-1; weak D call: TRBD2 (7 bases). The DNA for the CDR3 is TGCAGTGCTCGAGGGGGGGAATACAATGAGCAGTTCTTC. This gives the protein CSARGGEYNEQFF.